Listed below are T cell receptor beta chains from one sample, sequenced in a study of T cell responses to AZD1222 COVID-19 vaccine. The table came from immunoSEQ multiplex PCR; TCRdb's copy has only in-frame clones and leaves some out. The sample consists of 130,000 or so clones, around 86% of them appearing once. Sequenced material: peripheral blood, taken 28 days after the second AZD1222 dose. The receptors derive from an adult who received the AZD1222 COVID-19 vaccine. The CDR3 runs from the conserved cysteine through the conserved F or W. The D gene is left open where the match is weak. Clone size is stated in some rows and not others, as once, few, many or a class when expanded.

>TRBJ1-1|NA|TRBV11-2|NA
CASSLHHGGTEAFF
TGTGCCAGCAGCTTGCACCATGGAGGCACTGAAGCTTTCTTT
>TRBJ1-2|NA|TRBV4-1|TRBD1
CASSQVGQGRATGYTF
TGCGCCAGCAGCCAAGTGGGACAGGGCCGCGCGACTGGCTACACCTTC
>TRBJ2-3|once|TRBV2|NA
CASVRRSTDTQYF
TGTGCCAGCGTACGGCGGAGCACAGATACGCAGTATTTT
>TRBJ1-3|NA|TRBV10-3|TRBD1
CASRQGLNGNTIYF
TGTGCCTCCCGACAGGGCTTGAACGGAAACACCATATATTTT
>TRBJ1-6|NA|TRBV5-3|TRBD1
CARSPQVGQGYSPLHF
TGTGCCAGAAGCCCCCAGGTCGGACAGGGATATTCACCCCTCCACTTT
>TRBJ2-3|once|TRBV5-1|TRBD2
CASSFRVAGATRNTDTQYF
TGCGCCAGCAGCTTCCGTGTAGCGGGGGCCACCAGAAACACAGATACGCAGTATTTT
>TRBJ2-3|NA|TRBV24-1|TRBD1
CATSDSKTGVRTDTQYF
TGTGCCACCAGTGATTCGAAGACAGGGGTTCGCACAGATACGCAGTATTTT
>TRBJ2-1|NA|TRBV6-5|NA
CASTKASGEQFF
TGTGCCAGCACAAAAGCCTCCGGTGAGCAGTTCTTC
>TRBJ2-7|NA|TRBV5-1|TRBD1
CASSPDRASYEQYF
TGCGCCAGCAGCCCGGACAGGGCCTCTTACGAGCAGTACTTC
>TRBJ1-5|NA|TRBV7-2|NA
CASSSGTHPYQPQHF
TGTGCCAGCAGCTCCGGGACTCACCCGTATCAGCCCCAGCATTTT
>TRBJ1-2|NA|TRBV13|NA
CASSLGTVRDFYGYTF
TGTGCCAGCAGCTTAGGGACAGTTCGAGACTTCTATGGCTACACCTTC
>TRBJ2-7|few|TRBV7-8|TRBD1
CASSLAGQGYEQYF
TGTGCCAGCAGCTTAGCGGGACAGGGCTACGAGCAGTACTTC
>TRBJ2-7|once|TRBV7-6|TRBD1
CASSLGSGQGTYEQYF
TGTGCCAGCAGCTTAGGGTCGGGACAGGGAACCTACGAGCAGTACTTC
>TRBJ1-2|NA|TRBV6-5|TRBD1
CASRPRQGETYGYTF
TGTGCCAGCAGGCCTCGACAGGGGGAGACCTATGGCTACACCTTC
>TRBJ2-3|few|TRBV7-9|NA
CASSLPWTESSTDTQYF
TGTGCCAGCAGCTTACCCTGGACAGAGTCTAGCACAGATACGCAGTATTTT
>TRBJ1-2|NA|TRBV7-2|NA
CASSLEYTSANYGYTF
TGTGCCAGCAGCTTAGAATACACAAGCGCTAACTATGGCTACACCTTC
>TRBJ2-7|many|TRBV4-2|TRBD1
CASSLGQGDTYEQYF
TGTGCCAGCAGCCTTGGACAGGGTGATACCTACGAGCAGTACTTC
>TRBJ1-5|NA|TRBV6-2/TRBV6-3|NA
CASSPTGQPQHF
TGTGCCAGCAGTCCGACAGGACAGCCCCAGCATTTT
>TRBJ2-5|NA|TRBV12-3/TRBV12-4|NA
CASSSGRLGDQYF
TGTGCCAGCAGTTCGGGCCGCCTAGGGGACCAGTACTTC
>TRBJ2-7|NA|TRBV15|NA
CATSGKLRDRYEQYF
TGTGCCACCAGCGGGAAGTTAAGAGACCGGTACGAGCAGTACTTC
>TRBJ1-2|once|TRBV30|NA
CAWSSRVFGYTF
TGTGCCTGGAGTTCTAGGGTCTTTGGCTACACCTTC
>TRBJ1-1|NA|TRBV24-1|NA
CATSDPTGGPYTEAFF
TGTGCCACCAGTGATCCGACCGGGGGTCCCTACACTGAAGCTTTCTTT
>TRBJ2-7|NA|TRBV7-9|NA
CASSTPGRLLYEQYF
TGTGCCAGCAGCACTCCGGGCCGGCTCCTGTACGAGCAGTACTTC